Detailed here is one T cell receptor beta chain. No antigen is known for it. Per-nucleotide qualities are absent, and no much larger clonotype sits a single base away. Each clonotype received, on average, about 10x coverage in deep resolution sequencing performed on a MiSeq, where the target depth lay between 1 in 1 million and 1 in 200,000 T cells. TCR beta libraries were generated with the immunoSEQ hsTCRB Kit. Per the original workflow: The data were analyzed with ImmunoSEQ Analyzer and ImmunoSEQ Data Assistant, and V, D and J gene assignments followed IMGT definitions. Clonality was computed as one minus normalized Shannon entropy of productive rearrangement frequencies, ranging from 0 to 1. Public clonotype analysis was restricted to overrepresented clonotypes comprising at least 0.05% of each patient's repertoire. Approximately 13 age-matched healthy donor repertoires from immuneACCESS served as clonality controls. As stored in TCRdb, this immuneACCESS dataset retains in-frame rearrangements with V and J assigned. A fraction of the clones does not appear; measured against another copy, unresolved V genes explain less than half of the discrepancy, and the remainder lacks a known reason. V, J and clone size derive from that table, while D and trimming were established from the DNA sequence. In all, the sample holds 150,000 or so clones, and over 65% of those were seen once. Approximately 2% of the sample comes from the top ten.

This specimen belongs to a study of cytotoxic CD8 clonotypes in ibrutinib-treated CLL (dated by TCRdb to the early 2020s). As for the study more broadly: The cohort was composed of around twelve relapsed/refractory and fewer than 16 treatment-naive patients; IGHV unmutated status was identified in some 17 patients. Response samples were obtained after a median of about 13 months of treatment, with a range of about 6 to 36 months. Patients were still on ibrutinib when every remission and progressive disease sample was collected. Responses were partial in 24 patients and complete in 2; after median approximately 67 months follow-up, roughly 14 stayed in remission and some twelve progressed. Of the 85 to 95 participants in the trial, about two dozen had longitudinal samples available. On average, each sample yielded 255,043 productive templates and about 95,000 productive rearrangements. Cryopreserved peripheral blood mononuclear cells were collected at three points: before therapy, at response, and at either sustained remission or disease progression. The investigation overall reported the following: Public clonotypes were rare and either contracted or stayed stable during treatment, and the rise in clonality at ibrutinib response reflected the expansion of private clonotypes. Clonality rose at ibrutinib response, remained stable during sustained remission, and dropped back toward baseline at progression. Sampling times were not matched between sustained-remission and progressing patients, and lymph node repertoires were not studied. At baseline, clonality was higher than in age-matched healthy donors and showed a strong correlation with circulating CD8+ T-cell counts.

In light of the paper, this sample's time point label describes: 12 to 13 months on ibrutinib. About 2 micrograms of genomic DNA were extracted from cryopreserved PBMCs for TCR beta library preparation. Longitudinal blood samples from CLL patients receiving ibrutinib monotherapy were subjected to high-throughput TCR beta sequencing. The patients took part in an open-label, single-center phase 2 trial of ibrutinib monotherapy. From V the trimming removes 6 bases and from J it removes 6 bases, while the gene matches leave 9 bases of the junction unaccounted for. The CDR3 covers 15 residues, taking in both the cysteine and the phenylalanine. Only the CDR3 region is kept as DNA, spanning 45 bases read in frame from base 1. CDR1 and CDR2, per the germline V gene, are MDHEN and SYDVKM.

This receptor was obtained from a human donor with chronic lymphocytic leukemia. The sample in question was PBMCs, obtained after 12 months of ibrutinib treatment. The chain joins TRBV28 to TRBJ2-1, and 9 junctional nucleotides match TRBD2. The CDR3 is CASRFPAREGNEQFF. The nucleotide sequence is TGTGCCAGCAGATTCCCGGCGCGGGAGGGCAATGAGCAGTTCTTC.